Detailed here is one T cell receptor beta chain. The CDR3 loop spans 13 amino acids. The V end was cut by 5 bases, the J end by 4 bases, with 15 bases between. The germline V gene encodes CDR1 DFQATT and CDR2 SNEGSKA (reference sequence). The authors reverse transcribed roughly 0.5 to 1 ug RNA with random hexamers. In TCRdb, the immunoSEQ multiplex PCR reads were re-called with MiXCR into one record per CDR3 protein. The sample has around 170,000 distinct CDR3 sequences, 85% to 95% seen once; the top ten hold approximately 0.11%. This sample stems from a study of CD8 T cells in Susac syndrome. Specimen: CD4+ T cells from PBMCs. The rearrangement links TRBV20-1 to TRBJ2-7, with TRBD1 as a possible D gene (5 bases). The receptor was derived from a human donor with Susac syndrome. The CDR3 sequence is CSALRSGRYEQYF. The CDR3 DNA is TGCAGTGCTCTCCGTTCAGGGCGTTACGAGCAGTACTTC.